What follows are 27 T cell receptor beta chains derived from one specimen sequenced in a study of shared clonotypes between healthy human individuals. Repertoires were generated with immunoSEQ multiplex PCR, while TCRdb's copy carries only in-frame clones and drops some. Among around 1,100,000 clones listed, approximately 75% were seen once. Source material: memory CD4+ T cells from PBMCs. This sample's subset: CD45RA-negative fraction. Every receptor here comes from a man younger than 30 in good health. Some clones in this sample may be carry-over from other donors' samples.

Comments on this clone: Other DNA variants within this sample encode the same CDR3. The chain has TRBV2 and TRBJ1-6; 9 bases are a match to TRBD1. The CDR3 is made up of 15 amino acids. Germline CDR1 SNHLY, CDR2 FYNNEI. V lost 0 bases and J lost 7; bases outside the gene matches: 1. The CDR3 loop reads CASSEAGQGNSPLHF. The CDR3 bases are TGTGCCAGCAGTGAAGCAGGACAGGGGAATTCACCCCTCCACTTT.

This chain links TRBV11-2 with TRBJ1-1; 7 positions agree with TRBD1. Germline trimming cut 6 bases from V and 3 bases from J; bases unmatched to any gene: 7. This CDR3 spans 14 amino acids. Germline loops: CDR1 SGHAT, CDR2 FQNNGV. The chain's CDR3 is CASRSTTGHTEAFF. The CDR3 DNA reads TGTGCCAGCAGATCAACGACAGGGCACACTGAAGCTTTCTTT.

The CDR3 region is CASYGGGETQYF. The CDR3 region has the DNA TGTGCCAGCTATGGGGGCGGAGAGACCCAGTACTTC. The V gene is TRBV28, the J gene TRBJ2-5; D possibly corresponds to TRBD1 (6 bases). The germline gives CDR1 MDHEN, CDR2 SYDVKM. Deletions cut 8 bases from V and 4 bases from J, with 11 bases between. The CDR3 is made up of 12 amino acids. Using reference TRBV28 and TRBJ2-5 for the parts outside the CDR3, the full variable domain is DVKVTQSSRYLVKRTGEKVFLECVQDMDHENMFWYRQDPGLGLRLIYFSYDVKMKEKGDIPEGYSVSREKKERFSLILESASTNQTSMYLCASYGGGETQYFGPGTRLLVL.

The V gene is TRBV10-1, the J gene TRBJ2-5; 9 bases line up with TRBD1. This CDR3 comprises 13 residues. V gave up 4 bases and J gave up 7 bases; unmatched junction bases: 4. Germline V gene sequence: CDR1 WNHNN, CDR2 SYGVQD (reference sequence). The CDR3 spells CASSGQGVGTQYF. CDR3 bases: TGCGCCAGCAGTGGACAGGGGGTGGGGACCCAGTACTTC.

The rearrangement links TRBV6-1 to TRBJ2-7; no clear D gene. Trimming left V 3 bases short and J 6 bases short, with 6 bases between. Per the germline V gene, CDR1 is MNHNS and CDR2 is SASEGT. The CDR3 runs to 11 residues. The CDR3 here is CASSDVGEQYF. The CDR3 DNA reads TGTGCCAGCAGTGACGTGGGCGAGCAGTACTTC.

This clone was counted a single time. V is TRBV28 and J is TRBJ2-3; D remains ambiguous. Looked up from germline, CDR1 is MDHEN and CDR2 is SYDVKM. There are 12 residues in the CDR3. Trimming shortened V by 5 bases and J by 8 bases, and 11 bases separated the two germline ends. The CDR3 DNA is TGTGCCAGCAGTCCCCCATTCGTTACGCAGTATTTT. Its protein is CASSPPFVTQYF.

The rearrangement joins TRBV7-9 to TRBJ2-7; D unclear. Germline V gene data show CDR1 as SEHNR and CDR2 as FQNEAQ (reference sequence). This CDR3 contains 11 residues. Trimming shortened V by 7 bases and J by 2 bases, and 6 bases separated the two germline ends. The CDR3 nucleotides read TGTGCCAGCACCTCTACCTACGAGCAGTACTTC. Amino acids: CASTSTYEQYF. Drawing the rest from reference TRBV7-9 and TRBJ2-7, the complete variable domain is DTGVSQNPRHKITKRGQNVTFRCDPISEHNRLYWYRQTLGQGPEFLTYFQNEAQLEKSRLLSDRFSAERPKGSFSTLEIQRTEQGDSAMYLCASTSTYEQYFGPGTRLTVT.

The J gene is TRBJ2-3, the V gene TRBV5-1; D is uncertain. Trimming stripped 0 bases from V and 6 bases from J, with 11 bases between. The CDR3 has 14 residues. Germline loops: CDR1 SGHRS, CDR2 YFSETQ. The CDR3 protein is CASSLVTGFDTQYF. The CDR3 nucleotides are TGCGCCAGCAGCTTGGTTACCGGATTCGATACGCAGTATTTT.

Written as DNA, the CDR3 is TGTGCCAGCAGAGAGGACAGCAGCTCCTACGAGCAGTACTTC. Residues: CASREDSSSYEQYF. The chain links TRBV6-5 to TRBJ2-7; D may be TRBD1 (6 bases). The CDR3 consists of 14 residues. Germline lookup yields CDR1 MNHEY and CDR2 SVGAGI. V gave up 6 bases and J gave up 0 bases, with 12 bases separating them.

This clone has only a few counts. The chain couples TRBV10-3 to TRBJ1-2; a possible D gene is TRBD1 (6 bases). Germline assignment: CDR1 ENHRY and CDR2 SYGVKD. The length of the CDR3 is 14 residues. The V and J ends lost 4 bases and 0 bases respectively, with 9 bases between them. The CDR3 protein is CAISAGTTNYGYTF. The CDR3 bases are TGTGCCATCAGTGCCGGGACAACTAACTATGGCTACACCTTC.

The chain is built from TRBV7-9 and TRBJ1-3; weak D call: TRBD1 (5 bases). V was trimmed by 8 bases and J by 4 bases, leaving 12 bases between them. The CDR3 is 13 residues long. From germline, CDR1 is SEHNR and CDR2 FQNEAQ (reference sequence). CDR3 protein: CASRRGSGNTIYF. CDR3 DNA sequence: TGTGCCAGCCGGCGGGGGTCCGGAAACACCATATATTTT.

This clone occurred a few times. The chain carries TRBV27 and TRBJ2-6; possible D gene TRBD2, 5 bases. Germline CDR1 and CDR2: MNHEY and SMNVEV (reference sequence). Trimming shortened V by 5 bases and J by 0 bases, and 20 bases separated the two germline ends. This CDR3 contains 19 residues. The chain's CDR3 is CASSPRREGMGSGANVLTF. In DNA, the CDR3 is TGTGCCAGCAGTCCCCGACGTGAGGGTATGGGCTCTGGGGCCAACGTCCTGACTTTC.

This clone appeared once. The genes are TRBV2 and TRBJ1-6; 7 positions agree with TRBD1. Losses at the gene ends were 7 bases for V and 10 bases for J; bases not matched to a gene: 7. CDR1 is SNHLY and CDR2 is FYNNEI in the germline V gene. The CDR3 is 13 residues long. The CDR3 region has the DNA TGTGCCAGCAATACAGGGGCCGGCTCACCCCTCCACTTT. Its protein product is CASNTGAGSPLHF.

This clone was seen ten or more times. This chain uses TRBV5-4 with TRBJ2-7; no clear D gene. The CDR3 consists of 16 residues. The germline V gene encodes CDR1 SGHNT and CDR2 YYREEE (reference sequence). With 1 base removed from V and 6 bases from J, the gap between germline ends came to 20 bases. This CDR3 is CASSLSGGVKWGEQYF. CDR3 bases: TGTGCCAGCAGCTTGTCCGGTGGCGTCAAATGGGGCGAGCAGTACTTC.

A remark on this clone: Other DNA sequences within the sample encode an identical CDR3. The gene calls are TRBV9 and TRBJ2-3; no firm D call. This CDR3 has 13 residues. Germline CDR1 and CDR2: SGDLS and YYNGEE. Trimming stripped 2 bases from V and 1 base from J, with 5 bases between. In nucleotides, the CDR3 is TGTGCCAGCAGCGTGGGTCGCACAGATACGCAGTATTTT. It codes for CASSVGRTDTQYF. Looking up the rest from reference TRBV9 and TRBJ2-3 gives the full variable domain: DSGVTQTPKHLITATGQRVTLRCSPRSGDLSVYWYQQSLDQGLQFLIQYYNGEERAKGNILERFSAQQFPDLHSELNLSSLELGDSALYFCASSVGRTDTQYFGPGTRLTVL.

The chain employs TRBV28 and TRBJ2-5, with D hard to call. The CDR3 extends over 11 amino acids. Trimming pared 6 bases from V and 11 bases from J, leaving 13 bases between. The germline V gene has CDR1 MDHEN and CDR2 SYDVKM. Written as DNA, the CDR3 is TGTGCCAGCAGATCCGACTCCACACAGTACTTC. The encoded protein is CASRSDSTQYF. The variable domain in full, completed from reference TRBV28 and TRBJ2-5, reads DVKVTQSSRYLVKRTGEKVFLECVQDMDHENMFWYRQDPGLGLRLIYFSYDVKMKEKGDIPEGYSVSREKKERFSLILESASTNQTSMYLCASRSDSTQYFGPGTRLLVL.

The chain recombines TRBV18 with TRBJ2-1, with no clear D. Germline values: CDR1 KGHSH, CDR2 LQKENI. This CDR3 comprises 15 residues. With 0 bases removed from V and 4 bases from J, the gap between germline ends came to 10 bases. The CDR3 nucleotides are TGTGCCAGCTCACCACCCGCAGCTGAGTACAATGAGCAGTTCTTC. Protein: CASSPPAAEYNEQFF.

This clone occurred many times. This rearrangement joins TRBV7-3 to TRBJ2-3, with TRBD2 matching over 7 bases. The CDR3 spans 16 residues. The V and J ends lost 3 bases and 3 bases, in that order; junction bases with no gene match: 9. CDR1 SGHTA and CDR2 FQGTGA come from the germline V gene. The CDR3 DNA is TGTGCCAGCAGCTTTACTATCGGGCGGGAGACAGATACGCAGTATTTT. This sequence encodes CASSFTIGRETDTQYF.

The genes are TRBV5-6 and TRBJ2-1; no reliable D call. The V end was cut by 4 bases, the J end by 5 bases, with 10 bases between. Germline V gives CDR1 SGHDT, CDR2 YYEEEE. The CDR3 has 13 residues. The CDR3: CASSRTRNNEQFF. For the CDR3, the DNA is TGTGCCAGCAGCCGAACGAGAAACAATGAGCAGTTCTTC.

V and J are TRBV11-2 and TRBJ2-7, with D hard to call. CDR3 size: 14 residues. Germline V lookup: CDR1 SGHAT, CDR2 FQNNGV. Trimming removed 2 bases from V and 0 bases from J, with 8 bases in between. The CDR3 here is CASSLPRSSYEQYF. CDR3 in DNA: TGTGCCAGCAGCTTACCGAGAAGCTCCTACGAGCAGTACTTC.

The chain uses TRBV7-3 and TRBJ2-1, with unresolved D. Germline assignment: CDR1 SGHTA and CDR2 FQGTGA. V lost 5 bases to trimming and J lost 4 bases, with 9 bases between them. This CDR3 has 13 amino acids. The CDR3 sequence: CASSAREYNEQFF. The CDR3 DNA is TGTGCCAGCAGCGCCCGAGAGTACAATGAGCAGTTCTTC.

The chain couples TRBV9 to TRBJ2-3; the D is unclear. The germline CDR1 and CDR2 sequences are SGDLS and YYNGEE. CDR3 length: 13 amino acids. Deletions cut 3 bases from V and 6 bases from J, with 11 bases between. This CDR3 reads CASSASPGDTQYF. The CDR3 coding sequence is TGTGCCAGCAGCGCCTCCCCCGGGGATACGCAGTATTTT.

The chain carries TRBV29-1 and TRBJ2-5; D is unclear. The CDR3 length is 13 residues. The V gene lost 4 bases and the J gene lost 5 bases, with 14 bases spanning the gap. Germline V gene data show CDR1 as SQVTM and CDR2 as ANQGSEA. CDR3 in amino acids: CSVGWAAQETQYF. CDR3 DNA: TGCAGCGTTGGTTGGGCCGCCCAGGAGACCCAGTACTTC.

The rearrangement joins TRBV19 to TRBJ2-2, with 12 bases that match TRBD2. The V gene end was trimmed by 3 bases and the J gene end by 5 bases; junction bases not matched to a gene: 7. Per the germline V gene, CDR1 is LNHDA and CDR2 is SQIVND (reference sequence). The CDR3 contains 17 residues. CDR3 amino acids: CASSIGGLAGSTGELFF. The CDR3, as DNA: TGTGCCAGTAGTATTGGTGGACTAGCGGGATCAACCGGGGAGCTGTTTTTT.

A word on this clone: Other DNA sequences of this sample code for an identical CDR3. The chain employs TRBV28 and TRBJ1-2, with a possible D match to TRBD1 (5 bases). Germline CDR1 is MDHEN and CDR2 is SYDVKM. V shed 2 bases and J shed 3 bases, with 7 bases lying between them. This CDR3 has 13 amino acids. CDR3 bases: TGTGCCAGCAGTTTAGGGACGGACTATGGCTACACCTTC. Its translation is CASSLGTDYGYTF.

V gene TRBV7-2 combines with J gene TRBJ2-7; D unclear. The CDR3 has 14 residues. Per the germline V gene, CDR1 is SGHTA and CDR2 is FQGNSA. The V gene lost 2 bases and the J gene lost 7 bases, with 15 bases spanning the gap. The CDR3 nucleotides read TGTGCCAGCAGCTTATTTGGGGTACCGCGGGAGCAGTACTTC. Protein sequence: CASSLFGVPREQYF.

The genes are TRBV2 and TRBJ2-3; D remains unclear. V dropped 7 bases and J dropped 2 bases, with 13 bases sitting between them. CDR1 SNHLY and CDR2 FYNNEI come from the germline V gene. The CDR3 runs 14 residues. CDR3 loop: CASMVYSATDTQYF. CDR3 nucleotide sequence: TGTGCCAGCATGGTGTACAGTGCCACAGATACGCAGTATTTT.